Listed below are T cell receptor beta chains from one sample, sequenced in a study of a mutant IDH1 vaccine in newly diagnosed glioma. Sequenced by immunoSEQ multiplex PCR; TCRdb stores in-frame clones only, minus some. The data contain around 82,000 clones, over 75% of them singletons. The material was PBMCs, obtained from a glioma patient treated with radiotherapy, temozolomide or both. The origin of the receptors is a man aged 35-49 years with glioma. Some clones in this sample may be carry-over from other donors' samples. Both conserved end residues are part of each CDR3. The D gene is left open where the match is weak. The size of a clone is reported for some rows only, either as once, few or many, or as a class for expanded clones.

V,size,J,D,DNA,CDR3
TRBV7-2,.,TRBJ2-3,.,TGTGCCAGCAGCTTAGCCGACTTCCGCACAGATACGCAGTATTTT,CASSLADFRTDTQYF
TRBV12-5,.,TRBJ2-1,.,TGTGCTAGTGGTTTCGCCGGGTCCTCCTACAATGAGCAGTTCTTC,CASGFAGSSYNEQFF
TRBV30,.,TRBJ2-5,TRBD2,TGTGCCTGGAGTAATAAGGGACTAGCGGGGGAGACCCAGTACTTC,CAWSNKGLAGETQYF
TRBV6-5,.,TRBJ2-7,.,TGTGCCAGCAGTTACCAGGGGAATGGCTACGAGCAGTACTTC,CASSYQGNGYEQYF
TRBV5-6,.,TRBJ2-5,.,TGTGCCAGCAGCCAAGACACCTCCCGGGGAGAGACCCAGTACTTC,CASSQDTSRGETQYF
TRBV30,.,TRBJ1-5,.,TGTGCCTGGAGTGGACTGAGCAATCAGCCCCAGCATTTT,CAWSGLSNQPQHF
TRBV5-4,.,TRBJ1-2,.,TGTGCCAGCAGCTTGGGTAACTATGGCTACACCTTC,CASSLGNYGYTF
TRBV2,.,TRBJ1-6,TRBD1,TGTGCCAGCTTCCAGGGGGCCAATTCACCCCTCCACTTT,CASFQGANSPLHF
TRBV5-1,.,TRBJ2-3,TRBD2,TGCGCCAGCAGCTTGGGGCTAGCGGGGGGGCCAGATACGCAGTATTTT,CASSLGLAGGPDTQYF
TRBV4-2,.,TRBJ2-3,TRBD2,TGTGCCAGCAGCCGAGGACTAGGGGCCGCAGATACGCAGTATTTT,CASSRGLGAADTQYF
TRBV7-2,.,TRBJ1-5,.,TGTGCCAGCAGCTTAACCTCACAAGGGACGATCGGTAGCAATCAGCCCCAGCATTTT,CASSLTSQGTIGSNQPQHF
TRBV6-1,.,TRBJ2-7,.,TGTGCCAGCAGCGGCCTAGGAGACTACTCCGAGCAGTACTTC,CASSGLGDYSEQYF
TRBV10-1,few,TRBJ1-1,.,TGCGCCAGCAGTGAGGGTAGCACTGAAGCTTTCTTT,CASSEGSTEAFF
TRBV6-6,.,TRBJ1-2,TRBD1,TGTGCCAGCAGCCCAGGACAGGGAACCTACACCTTC,CASSPGQGTYTF
TRBV9,.,TRBJ1-1,.,TGTGCCAGCAGCGGAGTCAACCAACAGGGATCCACTGAAGCTTTCTTT,CASSGVNQQGSTEAFF
TRBV10-3,.,TRBJ1-6,TRBD1,TGTGCCATCACGACAGGGGAGAATTCACCCCTCCACTTT,CAITTGENSPLHF
TRBV18,few,TRBJ1-1,.,TGTGCCAGCTCACCACTCGAAGGTCAGGTCGCTGAAGCTTTCTTT,CASSPLEGQVAEAFF
TRBV7-8,.,TRBJ1-3,TRBD1,TGTGCCAGCAGCTTAGCGGACAGGTCTGGAAACACCATATATTTT,CASSLADRSGNTIYF
TRBV30,.,TRBJ1-3,.,TGTGCCTGGAGTGTAGATGCAGGGGCGGGAAACACCATATATTTT,CAWSVDAGAGNTIYF
TRBV5-1,.,TRBJ2-5,.,TGCGCCAGCAGCTTGGGGGGGTGGCAAGAGACCCAGTACTTC,CASSLGGWQETQYF
TRBV5-8,.,TRBJ1-1,.,TGTGCCAGCAGGCTTTTAACCGGGGTGAACACTGAAGCTTTCTTT,CASRLLTGVNTEAFF
TRBV6-1,.,TRBJ2-7,.,TGTGCCGGATCTTTCTCGGACGAGCAGTACTTC,CAGSFSDEQYF
TRBV9,.,TRBJ1-3,.,TGTGCCAGCAGAAGAACCGGGGACTCTGGAAACACCATATATTTT,CASRRTGDSGNTIYF
TRBV5-1,.,TRBJ2-7,TRBD1,TGCGCCAGCAGCGAGGGGACAGGGACGGGCGAGCAGTACTTC,CASSEGTGTGEQYF
TRBV13,.,TRBJ2-7,TRBD2,TGTGCCAGCAGCCCTGGGACTAGCGTGCCCTACGAGCAGTACTTC,CASSPGTSVPYEQYF
TRBV10-2,.,TRBJ2-5,TRBD1,TGCGCCAGCAGTGTGGGCGGACAGGGGGAGACCCAGTACTTC,CASSVGGQGETQYF
TRBV4-1,.,TRBJ1-5,.,TGCGCCAGCAGCCAAGGGTCCGGCACCCATCAGCCCCAGCATTTT,CASSQGSGTHQPQHF
TRBV27,once,TRBJ1-2,.,TGTGCCAGCAGTATTACAGGGAACTATGGCTACACCTTC,CASSITGNYGYTF
TRBV7-9,.,TRBJ2-2,.,TGTGCCAGCAGCCCCGGGACGAACACCGGGGAGCTGTTTTTT,CASSPGTNTGELFF
TRBV6-1,.,TRBJ2-7,.,TGTGCCATTCTCGGGACGATCGGCTCCTACGAGCAGTACTTC,CAILGTIGSYEQYF
TRBV4-1,.,TRBJ1-3,.,TGCGCCAGCAGCCAAGGGGACATTCTCTCTGGAAACACCATATATTTT,CASSQGDILSGNTIYF
TRBV5-5,.,TRBJ1-3,TRBD1,TGTGCCAGCAGCTTGGGCGTTGACAGGGGGCCTTCTGGAAACACCATATATTTT,CASSLGVDRGPSGNTIYF
TRBV2,.,TRBJ2-2,.,TGTGCCAGCGTCGCTAGGCAGGTTACCACCGGGGAGCTGTTTTTT,CASVARQVTTGELFF
TRBV19,.,TRBJ2-7,.,TGTGCCAGTAGTATTACAGGGTCCCACCGGGGCGAGCAGTACTTC,CASSITGSHRGEQYF
TRBV9,.,TRBJ1-6,.,TGTGCCAGCAGCCCAACCTCCGGGACAAATAATTCACCCCTCCACTTT,CASSPTSGTNNSPLHF
TRBV19,few,TRBJ2-4,.,TGTGCCAGTAGTATAGCCAGGCTGGGGAACATTCAGTACTTC,CASSIARLGNIQYF
TRBV19,.,TRBJ2-6,.,TGTGCCAGTAGTAAGGGCTGGGGGGCCTCTGGGGCCAACGTCCTGACTTTC,CASSKGWGASGANVLTF
TRBV29-1,.,TRBJ2-7,.,TGCAGCGTGCTACCAGGGGGGCGCGAGCAGTACTTC,CSVLPGGREQYF
TRBV5-1,once,TRBJ2-7,TRBD1,TGCGCCAGCAGTACAGGGGTATACGAGCAGTACTTC,CASSTGVYEQYF
TRBV19,.,TRBJ1-1,.,TGTGCCAGTAGTAGACCAGCGCTGAACACTGAAGCTTTCTTT,CASSRPALNTEAFF
TRBV29-1,.,TRBJ1-2,.,TGCAGCGTCGGGAGCAATAACTATGGCTACACCTTC,CSVGSNNYGYTF
TRBV4-1,.,TRBJ2-3,.,TGCGCCAGCAGCCAAGATACTAGACCTAGCACAGATACGCAGTATTTT,CASSQDTRPSTDTQYF
TRBV7-9,.,TRBJ2-5,TRBD1,TGTGCCAGCAGCGTACAGGGGGAGACCCAGTACTTC,CASSVQGETQYF
TRBV7-2,.,TRBJ1-1,.,TGTGCCAGCAGCTTAGTTTCCAGGGGGAACACTGAAGCTTTCTTT,CASSLVSRGNTEAFF
TRBV10-2,.,TRBJ2-7,.,TGCGCCAGCAGTGAGTATGTGGGAACTGAGCAGTACTTC,CASSEYVGTEQYF
TRBV7-8,.,TRBJ1-6,.,TGTGCCAGCAGCTTAGGCCCCCCAAGCTCCTATAATTCACCCCTCCACTTT,CASSLGPPSSYNSPLHF
TRBV7-9,.,TRBJ1-1,.,TGTGCCAGCAGCCCCTCGTGGACTGAAGCTTTCTTT,CASSPSWTEAFF
TRBV15,.,TRBJ1-2,.,TGTGCCACCAGCAGAGTCCGGACTCACGACACGCCTTTCGACACCTTC,CATSRVRTHDTPFDTF
TRBV9,.,TRBJ1-3,.,TGTGCCAGCAGCGCCGGGAGCCTAGGTCTGGCCATATATTTT,CASSAGSLGLAIYF
TRBV18,.,TRBJ1-2,.,TGTGCCAGCTCACCCGTCGCACCACAGGGTCTCGACTATGGCTACACCTTC,CASSPVAPQGLDYGYTF
TRBV5-1,.,TRBJ1-2,TRBD1,TGCGCCAGCAGCCAACAACCGGGACAGGGGGCAGATGGCTACACCTTC,CASSQQPGQGADGYTF
TRBV2,.,TRBJ1-5,TRBD1,TGTGCCAGCAGCCTCGACAGGGGACGCAATCAGCCCCAGCATTTT,CASSLDRGRNQPQHF
TRBV7-2,.,TRBJ2-3,.,TGTGCCAGCAGGTGGGGACGGGTTCTGAGTACAGATACGCAGTATTTT,CASRWGRVLSTDTQYF
TRBV30,.,TRBJ2-2,TRBD2,TGTGCCTGGAGTAGGCTAGCGGGGGGATTCACCGGGGAGCTGTTTTTT,CAWSRLAGGFTGELFF
TRBV6-1,.,TRBJ2-7,.,TGTGCCAGCAGTGAACCGGAAAGCTCCTACGAGCAGTACTTC,CASSEPESSYEQYF
TRBV25-1,.,TRBJ1-2,.,TGTGCCAGCAGTGTTGATGGCTATGGCTACACCTTC,CASSVDGYGYTF
TRBV7-9,.,TRBJ2-5,TRBD2,TGTGCCAGCAGCTTAGGTGCAGCGGGGGGCCTCCAAGAGACCCAGTACTTC,CASSLGAAGGLQETQYF
TRBV29-1,.,TRBJ2-1,TRBD2,TGCAGCGTTGATGGTCTAGCGGGCCGCAATGAGCAGTTCTTC,CSVDGLAGRNEQFF
TRBV6-1,once,TRBJ2-2,.,TGTGCCAGCATCCCTGTGGGGATCGGGGAGCTGTTTTTT,CASIPVGIGELFF